This TCR beta chain was observed in a study of blood T cell repertoires in COVID-19. Study-wide context: The analysed material was cDNA or gDNA that came from T cells, B-cell-depleted T cells, or PBMCs.

Trimming cost V 1 base and J 1 base, with 8 bases left between them. This CDR3 has 14 amino acids. CDR1 is SGHRS and CDR2 is YFSETQ in the germline V gene. Assay: immunoSEQ multiplex PCR; the TCRdb copy retains only in-frame clones and omits some. This sample has around 260,000 clones, with about 88% found just once. Specimen: peripheral blood. The clonotype was recovered from a man between 18 and 35 years old with active or convalescent COVID-19. V gene TRBV5-1 combines with J gene TRBJ1-1; unclear D gene. The CDR3 DNA is TGCGCCAGCAGCTTGCTTGGAGAGAACACTGAAGCTTTCTTT. Protein sequence: CASSLLGENTEAFF. Together with reference TRBV5-1 and TRBJ1-1, the CDR3 gives the full variable domain: KAGVTQTPRYLIKTRGQQVTLSCSPISGHRSVSWYQQTPGQGLQFLFEYFSETQRNKGNFPGRFSGRQFSNSRSEMNVSTLELGDSALYLCASSLLGENTEAFFGQGTRLTVV.